The following is a T cell receptor beta chain sequence with its context. The data originate from a study of blood T cells in healthy people across ages. The second PCR ran about 6 to 12 cycles with a sample-barcoded 5' primer and J-beta primers. TCRdb reprocessed the 5' RACE reads via MiXCR and lists one record per CDR3 protein. The sample shows 1,500,000 or so distinct CDR3 sequences, 42% of them seen only once. The CDR3 contains 11 residues. V was shortened by 4 bases and J by 5 bases, with 5 bases between the two germline ends. The sample taken for sequencing was blood. The clonotype comes from a woman aged 18-35 years in good health. V usage is TRBV12-3 or TRBV12-4 and J usage is TRBJ1-1; D remains ambiguous. Here the CDR3 reads CASSSFTEAFF. The CDR3 DNA reads TGTGCCAGCAGTTCGTTTACTGAAGCTTTCTTT.